Presented here are 12 T cell receptor beta chains from one specimen sequenced in a study of pediatric ulcerative colitis. One to two pinch biopsies were taken from the rectum during colonoscopy. The method was immunoSEQ multiplex PCR; TCRdb's version includes in-frame clones alone and lacks a portion of them. Of approximately 11,000 clones listed, roughly four fifths were seen once; the top ten hold less than 5%. Sequencing was carried out using gut tissue. The receptor source for this set is a girl aged 10-17 years who was a control in a study of pediatric ulcerative colitis.

This sequence joins TRBV7-9 and TRBJ2-1; weak D call: TRBD2 (5 bases). Germline lookup yields CDR1 SEHNR and CDR2 FQNEAQ (reference sequence). The V and J ends lost 5 bases and 3 bases respectively, with 17 bases between them. There are 16 residues in the CDR3. CDR3: CASSLFRGRLYNEQFF. As DNA, the CDR3 is TGTGCCAGCAGCCTTTTCCGGGGTCGACTCTACAATGAGCAGTTCTTC.

V gene TRBV11-2 combines with J gene TRBJ1-3, with D possibly TRBD1 on 6 matching bases. Trimming pared 0 bases from V and 2 bases from J, leaving 8 bases between. The germline V gene has CDR1 SGHAT and CDR2 FQNNGV. CDR3 length equals 15 residues. DNA of the CDR3: TGTGCCAGCAGCTTAGAGGGACATCCTGGAAACACCATATATTTT. As protein: CASSLEGHPGNTIYF.

This clone is medium-sized within its sample. CDR3: CASSLSGTNQYNEQFF. The CDR3 DNA follows: TGTGCCAGCAGTTTATCCGGGACAAACCAGTACAATGAGCAGTTCTTC. V usage is TRBV27 and J usage is TRBJ2-1; D might be TRBD1 (6 bases). This CDR3 has 16 amino acids. Trimming stripped 0 bases from V and 4 bases from J, with 13 bases between. Germline values: CDR1 MNHEY, CDR2 SMNVEV (reference sequence).

V usage is TRBV30 and J usage is TRBJ1-1; 7 bases match TRBD1. In germline, CDR1 is GTSNPN, CDR2 SVGIG (reference sequence). Germline trimming cut 6 bases from V and 7 bases from J; bases unmatched to any gene: 11. The CDR3 covers 13 residues. The CDR3 sequence is CACVGRGRGEAFF. CDR3 DNA sequence: TGTGCCTGTGTAGGGAGGGGGCGAGGTGAAGCTTTCTTT.

This chain uses TRBV7-3 with TRBJ2-2; D may be TRBD2 (5 bases). V gave up 5 bases and J gave up 5 bases, with 15 bases separating them. Germline V gene sequence: CDR1 SGHTA, CDR2 FQGTGA. The CDR3 covers 15 residues. CDR3 amino acids: CASSPRTGRTGELFF. For the CDR3, the DNA is TGTGCCAGCAGCCCCCGTACGGGGAGAACCGGGGAGCTGTTTTTT. Filled out from reference TRBV7-3 and TRBJ2-2, the complete variable domain reads GAGVSQTPSNKVTEKGKYVELRCDPISGHTALYWYRQSLGQGPEFLIYFQGTGAADDSGLPNDRFFAVRPEGSVSTLKIQRTERGDSAVYLCASSPRTGRTGELFFGEGSRLTVL.

V gene TRBV2 combines with J gene TRBJ2-7, with a tentative D call TRBD1 (8 bases). V was clipped by 2 bases and J by 4 bases, with 21 bases between them. CDR1 SNHLY and CDR2 FYNNEI come from the germline V gene. The CDR3 runs 17 residues. In DNA form, the CDR3 reads TGTGCCAGCAGTGAAATGTCCAACTACAGGGGGGGGTACGAGCAGTACTTC. This sequence encodes CASSEMSNYRGGYEQYF.

The CDR3 nucleotides are TGTGCCAGCAGTAGAGGGACTAGCGGGCCCTACGAGCAGTACTTC. This encodes CASSRGTSGPYEQYF. V is TRBV6-1 and J is TRBJ2-7; 12 bases agree with TRBD2. The V gene's germline CDR1 is MNHNS and CDR2 SASEGT. The V gene end was trimmed by 5 bases and the J gene end by 2 bases; junction bases not matched to a gene: 4. This CDR3 region has 15 residues.

The chain employs TRBV19 and TRBJ2-7; D may be TRBD1 (6 bases). V lost 6 bases and J 5 bases, leaving 20 bases between the germline ends. CDR3 length equals 15 residues. Per germline, CDR1 LNHDA and CDR2 SQIVND (reference sequence). The CDR3 reads CASRLTHTGIHEQYF. The DNA of the CDR3 is TGTGCCAGTAGATTAACCCACACAGGGATCCACGAGCAGTACTTC. Full variable domain (rest looked up from reference TRBV19 and TRBJ2-7): DGGITQSPKYLFRKEGQNVTLSCEQNLNHDAMYWYRQDPGQGLRLIYYSQIVNDFQKGDIAEGYSVSREKKESFPLTVTSAQKNPTAFYLCASRLTHTGIHEQYFGPGTRLTVT.

The V and J genes are TRBV7-9 and TRBJ2-1; D ambiguous. Germline loops: CDR1 SEHNR, CDR2 FQNEAQ (reference sequence). This CDR3 is 11 amino acids long. V shed 3 bases and J shed 14 bases, with 11 bases lying between them. The CDR3, as DNA: TGTGCCAGCAGCTTCAGGCGGTCGGAGTTCTTC. Amino acids: CASSFRRSEFF.

J is TRBJ2-7 and V is TRBV10-3; 7 bases are a match to TRBD2. V lost 6 bases to trimming and J lost 6 bases; unmatched junction nucleotides: 11. This CDR3 region has 14 residues. The germline V gene has CDR1 ENHRY and CDR2 SYGVKD. The CDR3 nucleotides are TGTGCCATCAGCGCATCTGGGGAGGGCCTCGAGCAGTACTTC. It is translated as CAISASGEGLEQYF.

The V and J genes are TRBV28 and TRBJ2-5; 14 positions agree with TRBD2. Germline CDR1 reads MDHEN; CDR2 reads SYDVKM. The CDR3 spans 17 residues. Trimming cost V 4 bases and J 2 bases; bases outside gene matches: 6. CDR3 residues: CASSWDRLAGGQETQYF. In nucleotides, the CDR3 is TGTGCCAGCAGTTGGGACCGACTAGCGGGAGGGCAAGAGACCCAGTACTTC.

CDR3 DNA sequence: TGTGCCAGCAGGGGTGGACAGCAAAGTCAGCCCCAGCATTTT. Translated: CASRGGQQSQPQHF. The chain has TRBV2 and TRBJ1-5; maybe TRBD1 (6 bases). The CDR3 sequence is 14 residues long. CDR1 and CDR2 (germline): SNHLY, FYNNEI. V was cut by 6 bases and J by 6 bases, with 15 bases left in between. The whole variable domain, filled in from reference TRBV2 and TRBJ1-5, reads EPEVTQTPSHQVTQMGQEVILRCVPISNHLYFYWYRQILGQKVEFLVSFYNNEISEKSEIFDDQFSVERPDGSNFTLKIRSTKLEDSAMYFCASRGGQQSQPQHFGDGTRLSIL.